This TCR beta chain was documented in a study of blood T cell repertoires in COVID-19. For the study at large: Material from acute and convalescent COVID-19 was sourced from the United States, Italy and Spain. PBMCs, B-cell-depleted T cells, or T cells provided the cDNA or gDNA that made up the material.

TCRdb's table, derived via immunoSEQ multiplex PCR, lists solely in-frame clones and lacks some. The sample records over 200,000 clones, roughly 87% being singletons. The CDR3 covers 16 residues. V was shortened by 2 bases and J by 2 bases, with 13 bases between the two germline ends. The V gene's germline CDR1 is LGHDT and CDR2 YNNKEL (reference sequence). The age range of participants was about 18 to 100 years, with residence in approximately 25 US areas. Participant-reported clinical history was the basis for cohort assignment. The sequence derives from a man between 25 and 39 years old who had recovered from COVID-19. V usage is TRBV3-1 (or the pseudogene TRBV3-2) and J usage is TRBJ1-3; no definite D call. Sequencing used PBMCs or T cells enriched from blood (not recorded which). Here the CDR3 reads CASSQFRIGAGNTIYF. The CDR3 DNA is TGTGCCAGCAGCCAATTCCGAATCGGGGCTGGAAACACCATATATTTT.